What follows is one T cell receptor (beta chain) and its context. This sample is drawn from a study of blood T cell repertoires in COVID-19. Repertoires were generated with immunoSEQ multiplex PCR, while TCRdb's copy carries only in-frame clones and drops some. The sample consists of 98,000 or so clones, roughly nine tenths of them appearing once. Unmatched junction bases numbered 7, after V lost 6 bases and J lost 5 bases. The CDR3 covers 14 residues. Germline assignment: CDR1 MDHEN and CDR2 SYDVKM. This clonotype originated in a human donor in a cohort sampled during active COVID-19. The V gene is TRBV28, the J gene TRBJ2-1; 7 nucleotides match TRBD1. The sample comprised peripheral blood. CDR3 DNA sequence: TGTGCCAGCAGCCTAGGGACAGTAAACAATGAGCAGTTCTTC. Its translation: CASSLGTVNNEQFF.